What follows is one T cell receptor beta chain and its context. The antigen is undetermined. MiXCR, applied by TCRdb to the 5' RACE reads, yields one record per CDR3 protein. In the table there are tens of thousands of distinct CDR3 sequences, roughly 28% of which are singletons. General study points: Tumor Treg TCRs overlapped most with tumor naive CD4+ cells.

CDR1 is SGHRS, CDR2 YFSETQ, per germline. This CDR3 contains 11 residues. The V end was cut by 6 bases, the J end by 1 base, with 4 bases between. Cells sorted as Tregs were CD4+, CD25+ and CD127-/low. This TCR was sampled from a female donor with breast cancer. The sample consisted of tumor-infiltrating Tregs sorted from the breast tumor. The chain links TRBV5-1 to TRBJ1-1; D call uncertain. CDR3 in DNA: TGCGCCAGCATCGAGAACACTGAAGCTTTCTTT. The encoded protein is CASIENTEAFF.